The next 29 T cell receptor beta chains were all read from a single sample in a study of T cell changes during pregnancy in multiple sclerosis. Only in-frame clones appear in the TCRdb table, and some are missing; sequencing was by immunoSEQ multiplex PCR. The sample lists over 45,000 clones; less than 95% were seen once. Source: peripheral blood, taken in the first trimester of pregnancy. The receptors stem from a female donor in good health, enrolled as a control in a pregnancy study.

The chain couples TRBV6-5 to TRBJ1-6; TRBD1 matches at 9 bases. The V and J ends lost 7 bases and 4 bases, in that order; junction bases with no gene match: 2. Per the germline V gene, CDR1 is MNHEY and CDR2 is SVGAGI. The CDR3 runs to 14 residues. CDR3 in amino acids: CASKGQGYNSPLHF. The CDR3 DNA sequence: TGTGCCAGCAAAGGACAGGGGTATAATTCACCCCTCCACTTT.

In this sample, this clone turned up once. The chain couples TRBV9 to TRBJ2-1; TRBD2 aligns across 9 bases. Germline V gene lookup returns CDR1 SGDLS and CDR2 YYNGEE. The CDR3 has 17 amino acids. Losses at the gene ends were 4 bases for V and 1 base for J; bases not matched to a gene: 9. CDR3 amino acids: CASSRRESGRSYNEQFF. As DNA, the CDR3 is TGTGCCAGCAGCAGACGAGAGAGCGGGAGGTCCTACAATGAGCAGTTCTTC.

V gene TRBV4-1 combines with J gene TRBJ2-2; no firm D call. The germline V gene encodes CDR1 MGHRA and CDR2 YSYEKL. V was shortened by 0 bases and J by 5 bases, with 7 bases between the two germline ends. This CDR3 region has 14 residues. CDR3 coding DNA: TGCGCCAGCAGCCAAGAGACTGGGACCGGGGAGCTGTTTTTT. Translated, it gives CASSQETGTGELFF.

The chain is built from TRBV6-5 and TRBJ1-2; D is undetermined. CDR3 length: 15 amino acids. CDR1 is MNHEY, CDR2 SVGAGI, per germline. V was trimmed by 0 bases and J by 4 bases, leaving 12 bases between them. The CDR3 nucleotides are TGTGCCAGCAGTTACTCGAATCAGGAGGGCTATGGCTACACCTTC. The encoded protein is CASSYSNQEGYGYTF.

This chain uses TRBV5-4 with TRBJ1-2, with D tentatively TRBD1 (5 bases). Germline loops: CDR1 SGHNT, CDR2 YYREEE (reference sequence). The CDR3 spans 15 residues. Trimming left V 4 bases short and J 0 bases short, with 13 bases between. The CDR3 region is CASSPGEGTNYGYTF. In nucleotides, the CDR3 is TGTGCCAGCAGCCCGGGGGAAGGGACTAACTATGGCTACACCTTC.

The CDR3 sequence is CASSPQAFTQYF. The CDR3 nucleotides read TGTGCCAGCAGCCCCCAGGCGTTTACGCAGTATTTT. The chain is built from TRBV7-9 and TRBJ2-3; unclear D gene. The ends were cut back, 5 bases at V and 8 bases at J, with 11 bases in the middle. The germline gives CDR1 SEHNR, CDR2 FQNEAQ (reference sequence). The CDR3 runs 12 residues.

The rearrangement uses TRBV7-8 and TRBJ1-6; 8 nucleotides align to TRBD1. CDR1 is SGHVS and CDR2 is FQNEAQ in the germline V gene. The CDR3 totals 14 residues. Trimming removed 4 bases from V and 8 bases from J; junction bases left unmatched: 4. CDR3 sequence: CASSSTGGDSPLHF. The CDR3 region has the DNA TGTGCCAGCAGCTCTACAGGGGGGGATTCACCCCTCCACTTT.

The chain is built from TRBV6-4 and TRBJ2-2; TRBD2 might be the D (5 bases). Per germline, CDR1 MRHNA and CDR2 SNTAGT. CDR3 length: 14 amino acids. V lost 5 bases, J lost 5 bases, and 12 bases lay in between. As DNA, the CDR3 is TGTGCCAGCAGTCCTAGCTCACGTACCGGGGAGCTGTTTTTT. Translation: CASSPSSRTGELFF.

V is TRBV27 and J is TRBJ2-1; TRBD2 matches at 7 bases. This CDR3 is 16 amino acids long. CDR1 MNHEY and CDR2 SMNVEV come from the germline V gene (reference sequence). Losses at the gene ends were 1 base for V and 0 bases for J; bases not matched to a gene: 3. The CDR3, as DNA: TGTGCCAGCAGTTTATGGGGCGGGAGCTCCTACAATGAGCAGTTCTTC. Residues: CASSLWGGSSYNEQFF.

V gene TRBV6-4 combines with J gene TRBJ2-2; unclear D gene. The CDR3 is made up of 16 amino acids. CDR1 and CDR2 from the germline V gene are MRHNA and SNTAGT. Trimming pared 0 bases from V and 0 bases from J, leaving 8 bases between. Written as DNA, the CDR3 is TGTGCCAGCAGTGACTCGTCACAGCCGAACACCGGGGAGCTGTTTTTT. This sequence encodes CASSDSSQPNTGELFF.

The CDR3 nucleotides read TGTGCCAGCACGGGACTAGCGGGAGGGCCCACAGATACGCAGTATTTT. Its protein is CASTGLAGGPTDTQYF. The J gene is TRBJ2-3, the V gene TRBV28; 16 positions match TRBD2. Germline assignment: CDR1 MDHEN and CDR2 SYDVKM. V was pared by 7 bases and J by 2 bases, with 3 bases of the junction left unmatched. This CDR3 comprises 16 residues.

This chain connects TRBV5-1 to TRBJ2-7; 11 bases align to TRBD1. Germline CDR1 and CDR2: SGHRS and YFSETQ. The CDR3 is 21 amino acids. The V segment lost 7 bases and the J segment 3 bases; nucleotides outside the gene matches: 27. The CDR3 DNA sequence: TGCGCCAGCTCTAACGGACAGGGGGCTAGGAAGTGGATCGTAGGCATCTACGAGCAGTACTTC. Translation gives CASSNGQGARKWIVGIYEQYF.

The chain has TRBV12-2 and TRBJ2-3; TRBD2, the table's D call, was not compared with the DNA. TRBV12-2 is deemed a pseudogene. CDR3 length: 19 residues. The CDR3 sequence is CASRLYAGGLCLSTDTQYF. As DNA, the CDR3 is TGTGCAAGTCGCTTATACGCGGGGGGGCTGTGCTTGAGCACAGATACGCAGTATTTT.

The count of this clone is one. This chain connects TRBV6-4 to TRBJ2-1; possibly TRBD1 for D (5 bases). Germline V gene sequence: CDR1 MRHNA, CDR2 SNTAGT. This CDR3 spans 11 amino acids. The V and J ends lost 6 bases and 6 bases respectively, with 6 bases between them. CDR3 sequence reads: CASRTGNEQFF. Written as DNA, the CDR3 is TGTGCCAGCAGAACAGGCAATGAGCAGTTCTTC.

This clone was observed a single time. V is TRBV7-9 and J is TRBJ2-7; a possible D gene is TRBD1 (5 bases). Germline V gene data show CDR1 as SEHNR and CDR2 as FQNEAQ (reference sequence). Between the trimmed V and J ends, which lost 1 base and 3 bases, there was a span of 10 bases. The CDR3 sequence is 14 residues long. The CDR3 coding sequence is TGTGCCAGCAGCTTAGAAGGGGATGGCTACGAGCAGTACTTC. It specifies CASSLEGDGYEQYF.

The chain links TRBV6-5 to TRBJ2-4; 9 bases agree with TRBD1. Germline V gene sequence: CDR1 MNHEY, CDR2 SVGAGI. The V and J ends lost 5 bases and 6 bases, in that order; junction bases with no gene match: 5. The CDR3 has 14 amino acids. CDR3 DNA sequence: TGTGCCAGCAGTACGACAGGGGGTGGAAACATTCAGTACTTC. Translating it yields CASSTTGGGNIQYF.

The V call is TRBV27, the J call TRBJ2-7; possibly TRBD2 for D (5 bases). V shed 2 bases and J shed 5 bases, with 13 bases lying between them. The length of the CDR3 is 14 residues. CDR1 and CDR2 from the germline V gene are MNHEY and SMNVEV (reference sequence). The CDR3, as DNA: TGTGCCAGCAGTTTAGTACGGGGTCCCCACGAGCAGTACTTC. Its protein product is CASSLVRGPHEQYF.

The chain combines TRBV5-1 with TRBJ1-1, with 8 bases identical to TRBD1. Trimming took 5 bases from V and 1 from J; bases not matched to a gene: 4. Germline V gives CDR1 SGHRS, CDR2 YFSETQ. The CDR3 has 14 residues. The CDR3 spells CASSGGQGNTEAFF. Written as DNA, the CDR3 is TGCGCCAGCAGTGGAGGACAGGGGAACACTGAAGCTTTCTTT.

The chain couples TRBV7-2 to TRBJ1-1; D remains unclear. CDR1 is SGHTA and CDR2 is FQGNSA in the germline V gene. The germline V and J ends were trimmed by 7 bases and 4 bases, with 19 bases remaining between them. The CDR3 sequence is 15 residues long. CDR3 DNA sequence: TGTGCCAGCACACACCGCCCGGGGTCGGGCACTGAAGCTTTCTTT. Translated: CASTHRPGSGTEAFF.

The J gene is TRBJ2-3, the V gene TRBV28, with 8 bases fitting TRBD2. Unmatched junction bases numbered 11, after V lost 5 bases and J lost 1 base. Germline V gives CDR1 MDHEN, CDR2 SYDVKM. CDR3 size: 17 residues. The CDR3 DNA reads TGTGCCAGCAGTATCCCGGGACTAGGTCACGGCACAGATACGCAGTATTTT. It encodes CASSIPGLGHGTDTQYF.

V gene TRBV6-1 combines with J gene TRBJ1-2; 9 nucleotides agree with TRBD1. CDR3 length equals 15 residues. Trimming removed 6 bases from V and 0 bases from J; junction bases left unmatched: 5. Germline CDR1 is MNHNS and CDR2 is SASEGT. The CDR3 DNA is TGTGCCAGCAGCGCTACAGGGGGCTCTAACTATGGCTACACCTTC. The encoded protein is CASSATGGSNYGYTF.

The V gene is TRBV4-1, the J gene TRBJ1-1, with D unresolved. Trimming removed 3 bases at V and 5 bases at J, with 13 bases between. CDR3 length: 14 amino acids. CDR1 and CDR2 (germline): MGHRA, YSYEKL. The CDR3 is CASSQWAGETEAFF. CDR3 coding DNA: TGCGCCAGCAGCCAGTGGGCCGGGGAAACTGAAGCTTTCTTT.

The chain links TRBV15 to TRBJ2-7; D perhaps matches TRBD2 (6 bases). Germline V gene data show CDR1 as LNHNV and CDR2 as YYDKDF (reference sequence). The CDR3 is 16 amino acids. V was shortened by 5 bases and J by 4 bases, with 21 bases between the two germline ends. CDR3 coding DNA: TGTGCCACCAGCGGGGGGTCTTCTCCTCCAGAGTACGAGCAGTACTTC. It translates to CATSGGSSPPEYEQYF.

This sequence joins TRBV7-3 and TRBJ1-5, with 7 bases identical to TRBD1. The germline CDR1 and CDR2 sequences are SGHTA and FQGTGA. The CDR3 sequence is 16 residues long. V lost 5 bases and J lost 4; bases outside the gene matches: 11. CDR3 nucleotide sequence: TGTGCCAGCAGCCGCCGGACAGGCGGATTTAATCAGCCCCAGCATTTT. This translates into CASSRRTGGFNQPQHF.

The V and J genes are TRBV9 and TRBJ2-1, with 10 bases identical to TRBD2. CDR1 is SGDLS, CDR2 YYNGEE, per germline. The CDR3 length is 15 residues. J gave up 7 bases and V 3 bases, and 7 bases lay outside the gene matches. The CDR3, as DNA: TGTGCCAGCAGCGCAAGGGGACTAGCGCGGAATGAGCAGTTCTTC. This codes for CASSARGLARNEQFF.

The chain employs TRBV21-1 and TRBJ2-2; the DNA was not used to check the table's D call, TRBD1. TRBV21-1 is a pseudogene segment. The CDR3 totals 12 residues. The CDR3 loop reads CASSNQGGELFF. The CDR3 bases are TGTGCCAGCAGCAACCAGGGCGGGGAGCTGTTTTTT.

In this sample, this clone turned up once. This chain connects TRBV7-6 to TRBJ1-2; D perhaps matches TRBD1 (6 bases). The germline V gene encodes CDR1 SGHVS and CDR2 FNYEAQ. There are 15 residues in the CDR3. V gave up 2 bases and J gave up 6 bases, with 16 bases separating them. CDR3 coding DNA: TGTGCCAGCAGCTTATTTGAGGCTTCAGGGGATGGCTACACCTTC. It specifies CASSLFEASGDGYTF. Based on the CDR3 plus reference TRBV7-6 and TRBJ1-2, the full variable domain is GAGVSQSPRYKVTKRGQDVALRCDPISGHVSLYWYRQALGQGPEFLTYFNYEAQQDKSGLPNDRFSAERPEGSISTLTIQRTEQRDSAMYRCASSLFEASGDGYTFGSGTRLTVV.

V is TRBV5-1 and J is TRBJ2-7; TRBD2 aligns across 9 bases. This CDR3 has 15 amino acids. The junction had 10 bases not matched to a gene; V was cut back by 6 bases and J by 3 bases. Looked up from germline, CDR1 is SGHRS and CDR2 is YFSETQ. The CDR3 region is CASTKTSGSIYEQYF. In DNA form, the CDR3 reads TGCGCCAGCACCAAGACTAGCGGCAGCATCTACGAGCAGTACTTC. The whole variable domain, filled in from reference TRBV5-1 and TRBJ2-7, reads KAGVTQTPRYLIKTRGQQVTLSCSPISGHRSVSWYQQTPGQGLQFLFEYFSETQRNKGNFPGRFSGRQFSNSRSEMNVSTLELGDSALYLCASTKTSGSIYEQYFGPGTRLTVT.

V is TRBV19 and J is TRBJ2-1, with D unclear. Trimming stripped 6 bases from V and 0 bases from J, with 12 bases between. The length of the CDR3 is 15 residues. The germline gives CDR1 LNHDA, CDR2 SQIVND (reference sequence). In nucleotides, the CDR3 is TGTGCCAGTAGATTAGACCGGAGCTCCTACAATGAGCAGTTCTTC. Translated: CASRLDRSSYNEQFF.